Listed below are T cell receptor beta chains from one sample, sequenced in a study of blood T cell repertoires in COVID-19. The table came from immunoSEQ multiplex PCR; TCRdb's copy has only in-frame clones and leaves some out. Among about 100,000 clones, about 90% were seen once, and the ten largest hold approximately 7.3%. The sequencing input was peripheral blood. All receptors derive from a man aged 25-45 years in a cohort sampled during active COVID-19. The CDR3 runs from the conserved cysteine through the conserved F or W. A D gene is named only where the DNA matches it firmly. Part of the rows lack a size; the others show once, few, many or a class for expanded clones.

v_call,clone_size,d_call,j_call,cdr3_aa,cdr3_nt
TRBV6-5,few,TRBD2,TRBJ2-2,CASKEAGGDGELFF,TGTGCCAGCAAGGAGGCGGGGGGGGACGGGGAGCTGTTTTTT
TRBV12-3/TRBV12-4,-,TRBD1,TRBJ1-2,CATRDSSLYGYTF,TGTGCCACCCGGGACAGCTCTCTCTATGGCTACACCTTC
TRBV29-1,-,TRBD1,TRBJ1-1,CSVGTGNTEAFF,TGCAGCGTCGGGACAGGGAACACTGAAGCTTTCTTT
TRBV7-2,-,-,TRBJ1-1,CASSLARETVAFF,TGTGCCAGCAGCTTAGCTCGGGAGACAGTAGCTTTCTTT
TRBV4-1,-,TRBD1,TRBJ1-5,CASSRMGQAPEPQHF,TGCGCCAGCAGCCGCATGGGACAGGCCCCTGAGCCCCAGCATTTT
TRBV5-1,few,TRBD1,TRBJ2-2,CASSPRQGSGTGELFF,TGCGCCAGCAGCCCAAGACAGGGTTCGGGCACCGGGGAGCTGTTTTTT
TRBV7-9,-,TRBD1,TRBJ2-7,CASSASGTGGEQYF,TGTGCCAGCAGCGCATCCGGGACAGGGGGCGAGCAGTACTTC
TRBV7-2,-,TRBD1,TRBJ1-2,CASSLSPPGQGNVPRGYTF,TGTGCCAGCAGCTTAAGCCCACCGGGACAGGGAAATGTTCCCAGGGGCTACACCTTC
TRBV2,-,-,TRBJ1-1,CASSVGGKNTEAFF,TGTGCCAGCAGTGTAGGAGGGAAGAACACTGAAGCTTTCTTT
TRBV7-2,once,TRBD2,TRBJ2-1,CASSFSFGGGYNEQFF,TGTGCCAGCAGCTTCAGTTTCGGGGGGGGCTACAATGAGCAGTTCTTC
TRBV19,once,TRBD1,TRBJ2-5,CARAPGQGQTQYF,TGTGCCAGGGCCCCGGGACAGGGTCAGACCCAGTACTTC
TRBV4-3,-,-,TRBJ1-5,CASSWSRVANQPQHF,TGCGCCAGCAGTTGGAGCAGGGTGGCGAATCAGCCCCAGCATTTT
TRBV11-2,-,TRBD2,TRBJ2-1,CASSLTSLATYNEQFF,TGTGCCAGCAGCCTTACGTCACTAGCGACCTACAATGAGCAGTTCTTC
TRBV5-5,once,-,TRBJ2-7,CASSLQRRYEQYF,TGTGCCAGCAGCCTACAGCGGAGATACGAGCAGTACTTC
TRBV5-6,-,TRBD1,TRBJ1-2,CASSLRTGTPNYGYTF,TGTGCCAGCAGCTTGAGGACAGGGACCCCTAACTATGGCTACACCTTC
TRBV27,-,-,TRBJ1-2,CASRTQEVLTF,TGTGCCAGCAGGACCCAGGAGGTCCTAACCTTC
TRBV7-2,-,-,TRBJ1-2,CASSPSYSNYGYTF,TGTGCCAGCAGCCCCTCATACTCTAACTATGGCTACACCTTC
TRBV12-5,-,-,TRBJ2-3,CASGLVRADTQYF,TGTGCTAGTGGTTTGGTACGGGCAGATACGCAGTATTTT
TRBV2,-,-,TRBJ2-5,CASSGTAPGTQYF,TGTGCCAGCAGTGGGACAGCCCCAGGGACCCAGTACTTC
TRBV7-2,-,-,TRBJ1-2,CASSLGAGKGYGYTF,TGTGCCAGCAGCTTAGGGGCAGGGAAGGGCTATGGCTACACCTTC
TRBV13,-,-,TRBJ1-1,CASSLGREYTEAFF,TGTGCCAGCAGCTTAGGACGGGAATACACTGAAGCTTTCTTT
TRBV7-9,-,-,TRBJ2-5,CASSFWGRQQETQYF,TGTGCCAGCAGCTTCTGGGGCAGGCAACAAGAGACCCAGTACTTC
TRBV24-1,-,TRBD1,TRBJ2-7,CATASDRGREQYF,TGTGCCACCGCCTCGGACAGGGGGAGGGAGCAGTACTTC
TRBV3-1/TRBV3-2,-,-,TRBJ2-1,CASSHLGVKLNEQFF,TGTGCCAGCAGCCATCTAGGGGTCAAACTTAATGAGCAGTTCTTC
TRBV15,-,TRBD1,TRBJ2-3,CATSQGAGPDTQYF,TGTGCCACCAGTCAGGGGGCAGGGCCAGATACGCAGTATTTT
TRBV4-1,-,-,TRBJ2-5,CASSQGSTEKETQYF,TGCGCCAGCAGCCAAGGATCGACAGAAAAAGAGACCCAGTACTTC
TRBV30,once,-,TRBJ2-7,CAWSSGFGQYF,TGTGCCTGGAGTTCGGGGTTTGGGCAGTACTTC
TRBV6-5,-,-,TRBJ1-1,CASSYRSEAFF,TGTGCCAGCAGTTATAGATCTGAAGCTTTCTTT
TRBV6-6,-,TRBD1,TRBJ2-7,CASSRGQGPYEQYF,TGTGCCAGCAGCCGGGGACAGGGGCCGTACGAGCAGTACTTC
TRBV20-1,-,TRBD1,TRBJ1-5,CSASRTGEQPQHF,TGCAGTGCTAGTCGGACAGGGGAACAGCCCCAGCATTTT
TRBV5-6,-,-,TRBJ2-5,CASSLRLGGQETQYF,TGTGCCAGCAGCTTGCGGTTGGGAGGCCAAGAGACCCAGTACTTC
TRBV6-4,-,-,TRBJ2-3,CASSDSRGGADTQYF,TGTGCCAGCAGTGACTCGAGGGGGGGGGCAGATACGCAGTATTTT
TRBV30,-,-,TRBJ2-7,CAWSRGYEQYF,TGTGCCTGGAGTAGGGGCTACGAGCAGTACTTC
TRBV2,-,TRBD1,TRBJ2-2,CASGDRGRETGELFF,TGTGCCAGCGGGGACAGGGGGCGAGAGACCGGGGAGCTGTTTTTT
TRBV5-1,-,-,TRBJ1-3,CASSLDYSGNTIYF,TGCGCCAGCAGCTTGGATTACTCTGGAAACACCATATATTTT
TRBV11-3,once,TRBD1,TRBJ1-1,CASSLTGGTEAFF,TGTGCCAGCAGCTTAACAGGGGGGACTGAAGCTTTCTTT
TRBV9,-,TRBD2,TRBJ2-1,CASSARTAGTRKEQFF,TGTGCCAGCAGCGCCCGTACAGCGGGGACGCGGAAAGAGCAGTTCTTC
TRBV29-1,-,-,TRBJ2-1,CSVSGGPSSYNEQFF,TGCAGCGTGAGCGGTGGCCCGAGCTCCTACAATGAGCAGTTCTTC
TRBV30,-,-,TRBJ1-6,CAWSTRAGNSPLHF,TGTGCCTGGAGTACCAGGGCTGGGAATTCACCCCTCCACTTT
TRBV18,-,TRBD1,TRBJ2-3,CASSLTGQSTDTQYF,TGTGCCAGCTCACTAACGGGACAGAGCACAGATACGCAGTATTTT
TRBV7-2,-,-,TRBJ2-1,CASSLTFNSDEQFF,TGTGCCAGCAGCTTAACGTTTAACTCGGATGAGCAGTTCTTC
TRBV6-5,-,TRBD1,TRBJ1-6,CASSHGQGFSPLHF,TGTGCCAGCAGCCACGGACAGGGGTTTTCACCCCTCCACTTT
TRBV5-4,many,TRBD1,TRBJ1-2,CASSPSRGQGYGYTF,TGTGCCAGCAGCCCGTCGCGGGGACAGGGGTATGGCTACACCTTC
TRBV18,-,TRBD1,TRBJ1-6,CASSRDSLGSPLHF,TGTGCCAGCTCACGGGACAGCCTTGGATCACCCCTCCACTTT
TRBV6-5,-,TRBD1,TRBJ2-7,CASIGTGGYEQYF,TGTGCCAGCATTGGGACAGGGGGGTACGAGCAGTACTTC
TRBV10-3,once,TRBD1,TRBJ1-1,CAIPGGRVVSEAFF,TGTGCCATCCCAGGGGGCAGGGTGGTTTCTGAAGCTTTCTTT
TRBV5-1,-,-,TRBJ1-4,CARGEVGEKLFF,TGCGCCCGTGGGGAGGTGGGTGAAAAACTGTTTTTT
TRBV4-1,-,-,TRBJ2-7,CASSQDRGYEQYF,TGCGCCAGCAGCCAAGACCGGGGTTACGAGCAGTACTTC
TRBV10-3,-,-,TRBJ2-2,CAISEGDGLKVAGELFF,TGTGCCATCAGTGAGGGAGACGGCCTGAAAGTCGCCGGGGAGCTGTTTTTT
TRBV5-1,-,TRBD1,TRBJ1-4,CASSLQGSEEKLFF,TGCGCCAGCAGCTTACAGGGGTCGGAAGAAAAACTGTTTTTT
TRBV27,-,-,TRBJ1-6,CASSRGGLRNSPLHF,TGTGCCAGCAGTAGAGGGGGTCTCAGGAATTCACCCCTCCACTTT
TRBV19,-,TRBD1,TRBJ1-6,CASSIVWSGTGGLNSPLHF,TGTGCCAGTAGTATAGTGTGGTCGGGGACAGGAGGCCTGAATTCACCCCTCCACTTT
TRBV10-3,-,TRBD2,TRBJ2-1,CAIRSSGGAVNEQFF,TGTGCCATCCGATCAAGCGGGGGGGCGGTCAATGAGCAGTTCTTC
TRBV6-5,-,TRBD1,TRBJ2-5,CASSYSPGGTQYF,TGTGCCAGCAGTTACTCCCCAGGGGGGACCCAGTACTTC
TRBV5-1,-,TRBD1,TRBJ1-1,CASSQTGGHNTEAFF,TGCGCCAGCAGCCAAACAGGGGGCCACAACACTGAAGCTTTCTTT
TRBV2,-,-,TRBJ1-4,CASILRGNEKLFF,TGTGCCAGCATCTTGCGGGGCAATGAAAAACTGTTTTTT
TRBV19,-,-,TRBJ1-4,CASSQRGEATNEKLFF,TGTGCCAGTAGCCAACGAGGGGAGGCGACTAATGAAAAACTGTTTTTT